A single sample gave rise to the 5 T cell receptor beta chains below, sequenced in a study of neurological immune-mediated disorders. TCRdb redid the calling of the 5' RACE reads with MiXCR, one entry per CDR3 protein. Of approximately 58,000 distinct CDR3 sequences in the sample, about an eighth are singletons; the top ten hold roughly 1.9%. Sequenced input: PBMCs. Receptors were obtained from a man aged 60-69 years in good health.

This clonotype was picked up many times. The V call is TRBV7-2, the J call TRBJ1-6; unclear D gene. The V and J ends lost 5 bases and 9 bases respectively, with 14 bases between them. This CDR3 is built from 14 residues. Germline V gene data show CDR1 as SGHTA and CDR2 as FQGNSA. In nucleotides, the CDR3 is TGTGCCAGCAGCCTGGGCCTTTGGGGTTCACCCCTCCACTTT. Translation gives CASSLGLWGSPLHF.

This clonotype occurred many times. V is TRBV3-1 and J is TRBJ2-5; D perhaps matches TRBD1 (6 bases). This CDR3 is built from 13 residues. Germline assignment: CDR1 LGHDT and CDR2 YNNKEL (reference sequence). The V and J ends lost 7 bases and 1 base respectively, with 10 bases between them. The CDR3 sequence: CASKAGAQETQYF. Here the CDR3 DNA reads TGTGCCAGCAAGGCAGGGGCCCAAGAGACCCAGTACTTC.

This clonotype was counted many times. The gene calls are TRBV7-2 and TRBJ2-7, with 12 bases aligning to TRBD1. CDR3 size: 16 residues. With 3 bases clipped from V and 5 bases from J, the junction kept 8 bases outside the gene matches. Germline lookup yields CDR1 SGHTA and CDR2 FQGNSA. The CDR3 DNA sequence: TGTGCCAGCAGCTTGCCCGGGACAGGGGGCCAGAACGAGCAGTACTTC. Translated: CASSLPGTGGQNEQYF. The variable domain in full, with the rest retrieved from reference TRBV7-2 and TRBJ2-7, is GAGVSQSPSNKVTEKGKDVELRCDPISGHTALYWYRQSLGQGLEFLIYFQGNSAPDKSGLPSDRFSAERTGGSVSTLTIQRTQQEDSAVYLCASSLPGTGGQNEQYFGPGTRLTVT.

In this sample, this clonotype turned up a few times. The V gene is TRBV20-1, the J gene TRBJ2-1; weak D call: TRBD2 (5 bases). This CDR3 contains 15 residues. Germline V gene sequence: CDR1 DFQATT, CDR2 SNEGSKA (reference sequence). V lost 1 base to trimming and J lost 0 bases, with 10 bases between them. Written as DNA, the CDR3 is TGCAGTGCTAGAGTTGGGGAGAGCTCCTACAATGAGCAGTTCTTC. Amino acid sequence: CSARVGESSYNEQFF.

The chain has TRBV7-9 and TRBJ2-3; TRBD1 matches 12 bases. The CDR3 runs to 15 residues. The germline CDR1 and CDR2 sequences are SEHNR and FQNEAQ (reference sequence). J gave up 5 bases and V 5 bases, and 5 bases lay outside the gene matches. The CDR3, as DNA: TGTGCCAGCAGCGCGGGACAGGGGGCAGGAGATACGCAGTATTTT. Translating gives CASSAGQGAGDTQYF.